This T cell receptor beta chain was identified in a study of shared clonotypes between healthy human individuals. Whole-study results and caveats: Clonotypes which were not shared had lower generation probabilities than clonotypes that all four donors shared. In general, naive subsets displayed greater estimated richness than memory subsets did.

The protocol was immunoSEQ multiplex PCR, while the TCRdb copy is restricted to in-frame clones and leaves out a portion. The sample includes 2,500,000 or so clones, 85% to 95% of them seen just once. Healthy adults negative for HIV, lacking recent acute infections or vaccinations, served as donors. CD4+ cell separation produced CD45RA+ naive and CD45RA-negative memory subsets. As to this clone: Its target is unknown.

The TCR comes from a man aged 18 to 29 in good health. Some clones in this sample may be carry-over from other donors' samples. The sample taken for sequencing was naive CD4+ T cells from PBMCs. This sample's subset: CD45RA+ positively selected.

CDR3 coding DNA: TGTGCCAGCAGCGTAGCTATAGGGGATTTCCCCGGGGAGCTGTTTTTT. It encodes CASSVAIGDFPGELFF. This chain uses TRBV9 with TRBJ2-2, with D perhaps matching TRBD1 (5 bases). V was shortened by 0 bases and J by 6 bases, with 15 bases between the two germline ends. CDR3 size: 16 residues. Looked up from germline, CDR1 is SGDLS and CDR2 is YYNGEE.